The source of this T cell receptor (beta chain) is a study of blood T cells in healthy people across ages. CDR1 and CDR2 from the germline V gene are SGHTA and FQGNSA. The CDR3 has 16 amino acids. J lost 4 bases, V lost 1 base, and 5 bases had no gene match. Points on this clonotype: No antigen is known for it.

Primers used in a second PCR of about 6 to 11 cycles were a sample-barcoded 5' primer and a J-beta primer mix. Each of the samples gave a minimum of 3 million paired-end reads that contained CDR3. TCRdb reprocessed the 5' RACE reads via MiXCR and lists one record per CDR3 protein. The data show under 2,000,000 distinct CDR3 sequences, with around half seen just once and more than 2% held by the top ten. Study outcomes and limitations: With donor CMV status unknown, expanded clonotype changes were possibly confounded.

The V call is TRBV7-2, the J call TRBJ2-3, with 10 bases fitting TRBD2. The sequencing input was blood. This receptor was identified in a woman aged 40 to 49 in good health. In DNA, the CDR3 is TGTGCCAGCAGCTTAGTAGCGGGGGGAGGTCCAGATACGCAGTATTTT. This sequence encodes CASSLVAGGGPDTQYF.